Included here is one TCR beta chain sequence, with context. As yet, its antigen is unknown. The assay was immunoSEQ multiplex PCR, and TCRdb's table has in-frame clones only and misses some. The sample has around 61,000 clones, roughly 92% seen once. V lost 0 bases, J lost 0 bases, and 4 bases stayed unmatched. Germline assignment: CDR1 ENHRY and CDR2 SYGVKD. The CDR3 loop spans 17 amino acids. This sample is drawn from a study of cytomegalovirus exposure and HLA in healthy donors. Whole-study results and caveats: As was reported, the classifier diagnosed cytomegalovirus status with high specificity and sensitivity. First-cohort TCR clusters tended to co-occur in the approximately 110 validation repertoires, a later analysis found.

V is TRBV10-3 and J is TRBJ2-2, with 7 bases fitting TRBD1. Material for sequencing was PBMCs. The sequence was obtained from a man between 18 and 29 years old in good health and CMV-seronegative. This CDR3 is CAISESGDRANTGELFF. The CDR3 coding sequence is TGTGCCATCAGTGAGTCAGGGGACAGAGCGAACACCGGGGAGCTGTTTTTT.